Listed below are T cell receptor beta chains from one sample, sequenced in a study of T-cell memory formation after mild COVID-19. MiXCR was run by TCRdb on the 5' RACE reads, yielding one entry per CDR3 protein. The sample gives some 300,000 distinct CDR3 sequences, 20% of which show up once; 21% is in the top ten. Sequences were obtained from PBMCs or a T cell subset sorted from them (not recorded which). Receptors were obtained from a man younger than 30 who had mild COVID-19 (a few samples of this study predate the infection). Cell type and time point are not known. Each CDR3 is given with its conserved first and last residue. Each record gives: clone size, J gene, V gene, D gene, CDR3 protein, CDR3 DNA. A D gene is named only where the DNA matches it firmly. Only some rows state a clone size, as once, few, many or a class for expanded clones.

>many|TRBJ2-3|TRBV5-1|NA
CASSSTPPSTDTQYF
TGCGCCAGCAGCTCGACACCTCCTAGCACAGATACGCAGTATTTT
>NA|TRBJ2-5|TRBV24-1|NA
CATSDLVRETQYF
TGTGCCACCAGTGATTTAGTGAGGGAGACCCAGTACTTC
>few|TRBJ2-3|TRBV7-9|TRBD2
CASSVTSGAADTQYF
TGTGCCAGCAGCGTGACTAGCGGGGCGGCAGATACGCAGTATTTT
>NA|TRBJ1-2|TRBV6-2/TRBV6-3|NA
CASSYSGTYYGYTF
TGTGCCAGCAGTTACTCTGGGACCTATTATGGCTACACCTTC
>few|TRBJ2-7|TRBV4-1|NA
CASSRGTVSSYEQYF
TGCGCCAGCAGCCGAGGGACGGTCAGTTCCTACGAGCAGTACTTC
>few|TRBJ2-1|TRBV5-1|TRBD1
CASSLEGAPDEQFF
TGCGCCAGCAGCTTGGAGGGGGCCCCCGATGAGCAGTTCTTC
>few|TRBJ1-1|TRBV7-2|NA
CASSLWGASPPGNTEAFF
TGTGCCAGCAGCTTATGGGGTGCATCTCCTCCTGGGAACACTGAAGCTTTCTTT
>few|TRBJ2-3|TRBV10-2|NA
CASSAGGGVDTQYF
TGCGCCAGCAGTGCAGGGGGGGGTGTAGATACGCAGTATTTT
>few|TRBJ2-2|TRBV4-3|NA
CASSQDPQGSNTGELFF
TGCGCCAGCAGCCAAGATCCACAGGGCTCAAACACCGGGGAGCTGTTTTTT
>few|TRBJ1-1|TRBV4-2|NA
CASSQDAQGQVRTEAFF
TGTGCCAGCAGCCAAGATGCGCAGGGGCAGGTGCGGACTGAAGCTTTCTTT
>few|TRBJ2-5|TRBV12-3/TRBV12-4|NA
CASNDGREETQYF
TGTGCCAGCAATGACGGTAGGGAAGAGACCCAGTACTTC
>NA|TRBJ1-6|TRBV4-1|NA
CASRKGNSYNSPLHF
TGCGCCAGCAGGAAAGGGAACTCTTATAATTCACCCCTCCACTTT
>few|TRBJ1-1|TRBV20-1|NA
CSAPPAGSTEAFF
TGCAGTGCCCCTCCGGCGGGGAGCACTGAAGCTTTCTTT
>NA|TRBJ2-7|TRBV3-1|TRBD1
CASTPGQGALYEQYF
TGTGCCAGCACCCCCGGGCAGGGGGCACTCTACGAGCAGTACTTC
>few|TRBJ1-1|TRBV9|NA
CASSVVSTSFTEAFF
TGTGCCAGCAGCGTAGTTTCCACCTCCTTCACTGAAGCTTTCTTT
>NA|TRBJ2-2|TRBV5-1|NA
CASTEQGVANTGELFF
TGCGCCAGCACCGAACAGGGTGTCGCAAACACCGGGGAGCTGTTTTTT
>NA|TRBJ1-1|TRBV4-1|NA
CASSQDRYGTEAFF
TGCGCCAGCAGCCAAGATCGATATGGGACTGAAGCTTTCTTT
>few|TRBJ2-3|TRBV7-2|NA
CASSFQAGATDTQYF
TGTGCCAGCAGCTTCCAGGCGGGGGCGACAGATACGCAGTATTTT
>NA|TRBJ2-2|TRBV4-1|TRBD2
CASSPGLANTVIGELFF
TGCGCCAGCAGCCCGGGACTAGCCAATACTGTCATCGGGGAGCTGTTTTTT
>NA|TRBJ2-5|TRBV5-6|TRBD2
CASSTSPLAGSTQYF
TGTGCCAGCAGCACGTCGCCACTAGCGGGGAGCACCCAGTACTTC
>NA|TRBJ1-2|TRBV20-1|TRBD1
CSARDRDRGHYGYTF
TGCAGTGCCAGAGACCGGGACAGGGGCCACTATGGCTACACCTTC
>NA|TRBJ1-1|TRBV12-3/TRBV12-4|NA
CASSLKWGNTEAFF
TGTGCCAGCAGTTTAAAGTGGGGGAACACTGAAGCTTTCTTT
>NA|TRBJ2-1|TRBV7-2|TRBD2
CASIITWGGNGNEQFF
TGTGCCAGCATCATCACCTGGGGAGGGAATGGGAATGAGCAGTTCTTC
>NA|TRBJ1-1|TRBV12-3/TRBV12-4|NA
CASSLIGGGRNTEAFF
TGTGCCAGCAGTTTAATCGGGGGCGGACGGAACACTGAAGCTTTCTTT
>many|TRBJ2-2|TRBV5-1|NA
CASSLIGNTGELFF
TGCGCCAGCAGCTTGATAGGGAACACCGGGGAGCTGTTTTTT
>NA|TRBJ2-3|TRBV7-3|NA
CASSSDPPRGGLDTQYF
TGTGCCAGCAGCTCAGACCCTCCCCGGGGAGGTTTGGATACGCAGTATTTT
>few|TRBJ2-7|TRBV5-1|NA
CASSLTGNYEQYF
TGCGCCAGCAGTTTAACAGGGAACTACGAGCAGTACTTC
>NA|TRBJ1-5|TRBV5-1|NA
CASTKDGYSNQPQHF
TGCGCCAGCACGAAGGACGGTTATAGCAATCAGCCCCAGCATTTT
>NA|TRBJ2-3|TRBV27|NA
CASSLGVDGLPPYF
TGTGCCAGCAGTTTAGGGGTAGACGGGTTACCGCCCTATTTT
>NA|TRBJ2-7|TRBV5-1|TRBD2
CASSLIRGGSYEQYF
TGCGCCAGCAGCTTGATCCGCGGGGGATCATACGAGCAGTACTTC
>NA|TRBJ1-4|TRBV7-7|NA
CASSLCERVPREKLFF
TGTGCCAGCAGCTTATGTGAACGCGTTCCTCGGGAAAAACTGTTTTTT
>NA|TRBJ2-1|TRBV5-6|TRBD2
CASSFGGGAPYNEQFF
TGTGCCAGCAGCTTCGGCGGGGGGGCCCCCTACAATGAGCAGTTCTTC
>NA|TRBJ2-5|TRBV7-3|TRBD2
CASSPLANQETQYF
TGTGCCAGCAGCCCACTAGCGAACCAAGAGACCCAGTACTTC
>many|TRBJ1-1|TRBV7-2|NA
CASSLSWNTEAFF
TGTGCCAGCAGCTTAAGTTGGAACACTGAAGCTTTCTTT
>many|TRBJ1-3|TRBV7-9|NA
CASSLEGSHTIYF
TGTGCCAGCAGCTTAGAGGGGTCGCACACCATATATTTT
>NA|TRBJ2-1|TRBV3-1|TRBD1
CASSLGQGDYNEQFF
TGTGCCAGCAGCCTGGGACAGGGCGACTACAATGAGCAGTTCTTC
>NA|TRBJ2-1|TRBV4-3|NA
CASSQESRGATENNEQFF
TGCGCCAGCAGCCAAGAGAGTAGAGGGGCTACGGAGAACAATGAGCAGTTCTTC
>many|TRBJ2-2|TRBV7-3|TRBD2
CASSLVGAGGTGELFF
TGTGCCAGCAGCTTAGTAGGAGCGGGGGGCACCGGGGAGCTGTTTTTT
>few|TRBJ2-1|TRBV11-2|TRBD2
CASSLRDSPGGGFYNEQFF
TGTGCCAGCAGCTTACGTGACTCCCCCGGGGGGGGGTTCTACAATGAGCAGTTCTTC
>NA|TRBJ1-2|TRBV7-2|NA
CASSPPGLGYTF
TGTGCCAGCAGCCCTCCAGGTTTGGGCTACACCTTC
>NA|TRBJ1-5|TRBV5-5|NA
CASTLGSNQPQHF
TGTGCCAGCACTCTAGGGAGCAATCAGCCCCAGCATTTT
>NA|TRBJ2-3|TRBV5-1|TRBD2
CASSLAGRGAPPDTQYF
TGCGCCAGCAGCTTGGCCGGGAGGGGGGCCCCCCCAGATACGCAGTATTTT
>once|TRBJ2-3|TRBV5-1|NA
CASSLSGAGTSTDTQYF
TGCGCCAGCAGCCTATCAGGGGCAGGTACTAGCACAGATACGCAGTATTTT
>NA|TRBJ2-5|TRBV9|NA
CASSPRRGGQETQYF
TGTGCCAGCAGCCCAAGAAGGGGGGGGCAGGAGACCCAGTACTTC
>few|TRBJ2-6|TRBV5-1|NA
CASSPGVSGANVLTF
TGCGCCAGCAGCCCGGGAGTCTCTGGGGCCAACGTCCTGACTTTC
>NA|TRBJ2-2|TRBV20-1|TRBD2
CSARLAGTGELFF
TGCAGTGCTAGACTAGCGGGAACCGGGGAGCTGTTTTTT
>many|TRBJ2-1|TRBV10-2|NA
CASSDELLRDNEQFF
TGCGCCAGCAGTGACGAGCTACTCCGCGATAATGAGCAGTTCTTC
>few|TRBJ1-2|TRBV19|NA
CASSLGQGARDTF
TGTGCCAGTAGCCTGGGCCAAGGGGCCAGAGACACCTTC